This TCR beta chain stems from a study of patients and donors after allogeneic stem cell transplantation. In TCRdb, the RT-PCR reads were re-called with MiXCR into one record per CDR3 protein. The data contain about 410,000 distinct CDR3 sequences, approximately 16% of them seen just once; the ten biggest clones take up 7.2%. The specimen was blood, either unsorted or a sorted T cell fraction (not recorded which). The TCR was taken from a human donor who was either an allogeneic HSCT recipient or a stem cell or donor lymphocyte infusion donor (not recorded which). It is not recorded whose cells these are; they may come from a transplant donor.

The CDR3, as DNA: TGTGCCAGCACCAGGGATGGGACAGATACGCAGTATTTT. Encoded protein: CASTRDGTDTQYF. The chain links TRBV6-2 or TRBV6-3 to TRBJ2-3; D may be TRBD1 (5 bases). The germline V gene encodes CDR1 MNHEY and CDR2 SVGEGT. The CDR3 sequence is 13 residues long. Trimming shortened V by 7 bases and J by 3 bases, and 11 bases separated the two germline ends.